This TCR beta chain was sequenced in a study of CXCR3-negative and CXCR3-positive naive CD8 T cells. Notes on the study in general: The study found CXCR3 expression partially decreased after cryopreservation and ran most assays on fresh PBMCs. CXCR3-negative and CXCR3-positive naive cells shared comparable TRBV-TRBJ usage, but memory cells did not. CXCR3-expressing naive cells carried TRB CDR3s more hydrophobic than those of CXCR3-negative naive cells.

By phenotype, naive CD8+ T cells were CD45RO-CCR7+CD27+CD95-. Preparation of TRB cDNA libraries relied on 5' RACE carrying UMI labels. TCRdb re-called the 5' RACE reads; every CDR3 protein appears as one record, without DNA. In total, the table holds around 60,000 distinct CDR3 sequences. Per germline, CDR1 SNHLY and CDR2 FYNNEI. The CDR3 has 15 amino acids. As concerns this clonotype: Its antigen is as yet unknown.

Specimen: naive CXCR3+ CD8+ T cells from blood. Subset reported: CD45RO-CCR7+CD27+CD95- naive CD8+ T cells expressing CXCR3 (TNR3+). This TCR was recovered from a human donor in good health. Some clones in this sample may be carry-over from other donors' samples. The chain carries TRBV2 and TRBJ2-3. CDR3 amino acids: CASSEAQGYTDTQYF.